A single sample is the source of the 26 T cell receptor beta chains below, sequenced in a study of graft-versus-host responses after intestinal transplantation (dated by TCRdb to the early 2020s). Antigens of these TCRs are unknown. Libraries came from the immunoSEQ multiplex PCR assay. Held by TCRdb, this immuneACCESS table contains in-frame sequences only and omits some clones. Under half of the omission traces to an unresolved V gene where checked; the cause of the rest is unknown. Here the sample has over 100,000 clones; roughly nine tenths occur a single time. 0.7% to 0.9% of the sample is taken by the ten largest. According to the study, the label for this sample's time point signals: cells obtained before transplantation from donor or recipient. The specimen comprised unstimulated CD4+ T cells sorted from spleen or lymph node cells, sampled before intestinal transplant. The receptors shown here come from a human donor who received an intestinal transplant.

The chain couples TRBV28 to TRBJ2-1; D is possibly TRBD2 (6 bases). The CDR3 runs to 15 residues. The V end lost 3 bases, the J end lost 3 bases, and 12 bases lay between the germline ends. In germline, CDR1 is MDHEN, CDR2 SYDVKM. The CDR3 protein is CASSFGGVVYNEQFF. DNA of the CDR3: TGTGCCAGCAGTTTTGGCGGGGTGGTCTACAATGAGCAGTTCTTC.

The rearrangement links TRBV7-9 to TRBJ2-4; tentative D call: TRBD1 (5 bases). V shed 5 bases and J shed 9 bases, with 17 bases lying between them. The CDR3 runs to 14 residues. Germline-derived CDR1 and CDR2 are SEHNR and FQNEAQ (reference sequence). The CDR3 coding sequence is TGTGCCAGCAGCCAGGGTCCAGGACGTAGCATTCAGTACTTC. Amino acid sequence: CASSQGPGRSIQYF.

The chain combines TRBV6-1 with TRBJ2-7; 12 nucleotides agree with TRBD2. The CDR3 is made up of 14 amino acids. Per the germline V gene, CDR1 is MNHNS and CDR2 is SASEGT. Germline trimming cut 6 bases from V and 5 bases from J; bases unmatched to any gene: 5. The CDR3: CASRPLAGGDEQYF. As DNA, the CDR3 is TGTGCCAGCAGACCACTAGCGGGGGGCGACGAGCAGTACTTC.

The rearrangement joins TRBV5-4 to TRBJ2-5; 9 bases fit TRBD1. V shed 2 bases and J 7 bases; nucleotides not matched to a gene: 6. CDR3 length: 14 amino acids. Germline V gene lookup returns CDR1 SGHNT and CDR2 YYREEE (reference sequence). CDR3 in DNA: TGTGCCAGCAGCTTATGGGGACAGGGAGGGACCCAGTACTTC. Its protein product is CASSLWGQGGTQYF.

CDR3 in amino acids: CASRPLTGNQPQHF. DNA for the CDR3: TGTGCCAGCAGACCGCTTACTGGAAATCAGCCCCAGCATTTT. The chain uses TRBV6-6 and TRBJ1-5; D is ambiguous. The V and J ends lost 6 bases and 4 bases respectively, with 13 bases between them. The CDR3 covers 14 residues. CDR1 and CDR2 from the germline V gene are MNHNY and SVGAGI (reference sequence).

Worth noting for this clone: The sample carries other DNA sequences with the same CDR3. The gene calls are TRBV6-5 and TRBJ2-7; unclear D gene. Germline CDR1 reads MNHEY; CDR2 reads SVGAGI. V was cut by 6 bases and J by 3 bases, with 6 bases left in between. The CDR3 runs to 11 residues. CDR3 loop: CASSSIYEQYF. As DNA, the CDR3 is TGTGCCAGCAGCTCTATCTACGAGCAGTACTTC.

V gene TRBV7-9 combines with J gene TRBJ1-2, with 8 bases that match TRBD1. Trimming took 5 bases from V and 6 from J; bases not matched to a gene: 14. The CDR3 runs 16 residues. Germline V lookup: CDR1 SEHNR, CDR2 FQNEAQ (reference sequence). This chain's CDR3 is CASSQVVSGGTNGYTF. The CDR3 nucleotides read TGTGCCAGCAGCCAAGTGGTGTCAGGGGGCACAAATGGCTACACCTTC.

The chain carries TRBV4-1 and TRBJ2-7; TRBD2 might be the D (5 bases). The CDR3 contains 15 residues. The germline gives CDR1 MGHRA, CDR2 YSYEKL. Trimming left V 2 bases short and J 5 bases short, with 16 bases between. In nucleotides, the CDR3 is TGCGCCAGCAGCCAATTGGGCCCTCTAGCTAACGAGCAGTACTTC. As protein: CASSQLGPLANEQYF.

The CDR3 loop is CASSYRRTDTYEQYF. CDR3 DNA sequence: TGTGCCAGCAGTTACCGCCGGACCGACACCTACGAGCAGTACTTC. The chain combines TRBV6-5 with TRBJ2-7; D unclear. CDR1 and CDR2 from the germline V gene are MNHEY and SVGAGI. V lost 2 bases and J 2 bases, leaving 13 bases between the germline ends. The CDR3 extends over 15 amino acids.

The chain combines TRBV15 with TRBJ2-7; D is undetermined. This CDR3 has 13 amino acids. The V gene lost 0 bases and the J gene lost 1 base, with 4 bases spanning the gap. Germline-derived CDR1 and CDR2 are LNHNV and YYDKDF (reference sequence). The CDR3 reads CATSREGSYEQYF. CDR3 sequence (DNA): TGTGCCACCAGCAGAGAGGGGTCCTACGAGCAGTACTTC.

The gene calls are TRBV6-1 and TRBJ2-7; D remains ambiguous. Looked up from germline, CDR1 is MNHNS and CDR2 is SASEGT. V dropped 2 bases and J dropped 0 bases, with 11 bases sitting between them. The CDR3 extends over 15 amino acids. Written as DNA, the CDR3 is TGTGCCAGCAGTGAAAGGGTCCTGGTCTCCTACGAGCAGTACTTC. Its protein is CASSERVLVSYEQYF.

The J gene is TRBJ2-7, the V gene TRBV2; 8 bases align to TRBD2. J gave up 5 bases and V 3 bases, and 9 bases lay outside the gene matches. The V gene's germline CDR1 is SNHLY and CDR2 FYNNEI. CDR3 length equals 15 residues. CDR3 residues: CASSDRTSHRNEQYF. CDR3 nucleotide sequence: TGTGCCAGCAGTGACCGGACTAGCCACCGTAACGAGCAGTACTTC.

The chain is built from TRBV11-3 and TRBJ2-7, with D unresolved. This CDR3 comprises 14 residues. In germline, CDR1 is SGHNT, CDR2 YENEEA. Trimming took off 1 base at V and 2 bases at J, with 9 bases between the two ends. The CDR3, as DNA: TGTGCCAGCAGCTTAGGTGGCGCCACCTACGAGCAGTACTTC. Its translation is CASSLGGATYEQYF.

The chain links TRBV7-3 to TRBJ2-1; TRBD2 matches at 9 bases. J gave up 1 base and V 5 bases, and 6 bases lay outside the gene matches. The CDR3 runs to 16 residues. Germline V gives CDR1 SGHTA, CDR2 FQGTGA. The CDR3 DNA reads TGTGCCAGCAGCATCGCGGGGGGGAAGTCCTACAATGAGCAGTTCTTC. This encodes CASSIAGGKSYNEQFF.

The rearrangement uses TRBV27 and TRBJ1-5, with D unresolved. V was trimmed by 6 bases and J by 7 bases, leaving 13 bases between them. This CDR3 contains 13 residues. Germline CDR1 reads MNHEY; CDR2 reads SMNVEV (reference sequence). CDR3 residues: CASRRSDRQPQHF. The DNA of the CDR3 is TGTGCCAGCAGGCGGTCCGATCGGCAGCCCCAGCATTTT.

The chain uses TRBV19 and TRBJ2-7; a possible D gene is TRBD1 (5 bases). With 4 bases removed from V and 2 bases from J, the gap between germline ends came to 18 bases. The CDR3 is made up of 16 amino acids. CDR1 is LNHDA, CDR2 SQIVND, per germline (reference sequence). In nucleotides, the CDR3 is TGTGCCAGTAGTACTAGGGGCGGACCCGATCCCTACGAGCAGTACTTC. This gives the protein CASSTRGGPDPYEQYF.

Of note for this clone: Other DNA sequences in the same sample also yield this CDR3. The rearrangement joins TRBV29-1 to TRBJ1-5; D is perhaps TRBD1 (5 bases). CDR3 size: 13 residues. Looked up from germline, CDR1 is SQVTM and CDR2 is ANQGSEA. Trimming cost V 4 bases and J 4 bases, with 11 bases left between them. CDR3 sequence: CSVGRAPNQPQHF. CDR3 bases: TGCAGCGTTGGCAGGGCTCCGAATCAGCCCCAGCATTTT.

The CDR3 DNA sequence: TGTGCCAGCAGCGCGGTTACGGGAGGTCTCTACGAGCAGTACTTC. As protein: CASSAVTGGLYEQYF. The chain links TRBV5-4 to TRBJ2-7; TRBD2 aligns across 7 bases. Germline CDR1 SGHNT, CDR2 YYREEE (reference sequence). CDR3 length: 15 residues. V lost 4 bases, J lost 3 bases, and 10 bases stayed unmatched.

This sequence joins TRBV5-5 and TRBJ1-2, with 7 bases identical to TRBD1. V shed 4 bases and J 7 bases; nucleotides not matched to a gene: 10. Germline loops: CDR1 SGHKS, CDR2 YYEKEE (reference sequence). The CDR3 consists of 14 residues. This CDR3 is CASSRRDRAFGYTF. CDR3 in DNA: TGTGCCAGCAGCCGGAGAGACAGGGCTTTTGGCTACACCTTC.

The rearrangement uses TRBV2 and TRBJ1-2; 11 bases map to TRBD1. This CDR3 comprises 13 residues. J gave up 6 bases and V 5 bases, and 2 bases lay outside the gene matches. CDR1 is SNHLY, CDR2 FYNNEI, per germline. The CDR3 sequence is CASSRDRGNGYTF. CDR3 nucleotides: TGTGCCAGCAGTAGGGACAGGGGGAATGGCTACACCTTC.

The chain joins TRBV19 to TRBJ1-1, with TRBD1 as a possible D gene (5 bases). Germline CDR1 LNHDA, CDR2 SQIVND (reference sequence). V was cut by 5 bases and J by 0 bases, with 13 bases left in between. The CDR3 is made up of 15 amino acids. The CDR3 DNA follows: TGTGCCAGTAGTCGGGACGGATCAATGAACACTGAAGCTTTCTTT. This codes for CASSRDGSMNTEAFF.

The CDR3 DNA follows: TGTGCCAGCAGCTTGGAGGGAACCCTCTCTGGGGCCAACGTCCTGACTTTC. It codes for CASSLEGTLSGANVLTF. This sequence joins TRBV5-5 and TRBJ2-6; D is unclear. The germline gives CDR1 SGHKS, CDR2 YYEKEE (reference sequence). V was pared by 0 bases and J by 0 bases, with 10 bases between. This CDR3 comprises 17 residues.

V is TRBV5-1 and J is TRBJ2-2, with D tentatively TRBD1 (5 bases). The CDR3 sequence is 17 residues long. Germline lookup yields CDR1 SGHRS and CDR2 YFSETQ. With 0 bases removed from V and 1 base from J, the gap between germline ends came to 13 bases. The CDR3 region is CASSLAVDTLNTGELFF. The CDR3 coding sequence is TGCGCCAGCAGCTTGGCGGTGGACACCTTGAACACCGGGGAGCTGTTTTTT.

The CDR3 coding sequence is TGCAGTGCTACACACAGGGGTGGCTACACCTTC. This codes for CSATHRGGYTF. The genes are TRBV20-1 and TRBJ1-2, with 7 nucleotides matching TRBD1. The CDR3 runs to 11 residues. Germline CDR1 DFQATT, CDR2 SNEGSKA (reference sequence). The V and J ends lost 4 bases and 7 bases, in that order; junction bases with no gene match: 3.

The chain uses TRBV4-1 and TRBJ2-3; TRBD2 agrees at 7 bases. Germline assignment: CDR1 MGHRA and CDR2 YSYEKL. The ends lost 4 bases at V and 2 bases at J; junction bases unmatched: 6. This CDR3 spans 15 amino acids. The CDR3 region is CASSRRTSATDTQYF. DNA for the CDR3: TGCGCCAGCAGCCGCCGCACTAGCGCCACAGATACGCAGTATTTT.

The CDR3 DNA is TGTGCCAGCAGCTCCCAGGGTCCAGATACGCAGTATTTT. Residues: CASSSQGPDTQYF. The chain is built from TRBV13 and TRBJ2-3, with a possible D match to TRBD1 (5 bases). CDR3 length: 13 residues. Germline lookup yields CDR1 PRHDT and CDR2 FYEKMQ (reference sequence). Trimming cost V 4 bases and J 4 bases, with 9 bases left between them.